This T cell receptor beta chain originates from a study of prognosis after radiotherapy for stage I lung cancer. Across the study: Whereas about a dozen patients had adenocarcinoma, squamous cell carcinoma was the tumor in 6 or 7. The study recorded distant metastases in four patients (median 7 months) after radiotherapy and no significant progression in around 15.

This clonotype is medium-sized (0.01 to 0.1%) in the sample. What it binds is unknown. Multiplex PCR in two rounds served to amplify TCR beta CDR3 from genomic DNA. The authors ran first-round PCR with primers specific to each TRBV and TRBJ gene. TCRdb fed the multiplex PCR reads into MiXCR, producing one record per CDR3 protein. The sample holds about 12,000 distinct CDR3 sequences, around half seen once. Whole-study results and caveats: The study found that unique TCR clone counts fell after stereotactic body radiation therapy, median roughly 10,000 versus 7,000.

This receptor was identified in a donor older than 45 with non-small cell lung cancer. The specimen comprised PBMCs, sampled before or after stereotactic body radiation therapy (not recorded which).

Here the CDR3 reads CAWSVRLAGGREQYF. In DNA, the CDR3 is TGTGCCTGGAGTGTACGGCTAGCGGGAGGTCGCGAGCAGTACTTC. The genes are TRBV30 and TRBJ2-7; 11 bases are a match to TRBD2. Germline CDR1 and CDR2: GTSNPN and SVGIG (reference sequence). The V gene end was trimmed by 0 bases and the J gene end by 6 bases; junction bases not matched to a gene: 7. This CDR3 is built from 15 residues. The full variable domain, in which reference TRBV30 and TRBJ2-7 provide the parts outside the CDR3, is SQTIHQWPATLVQPVGSPLSLECTVEGTSNPNLYWYRQAAGRGLQLLFYSVGIGQISSEVPQNLSASRPQDRQFILSSKKLLLSDSGFYLCAWSVRLAGGREQYFGPGTRLTVT.